This T cell receptor (beta chain) is from a study of T cell responses to AZD1222 COVID-19 vaccine. Study results and caveats: Dominant at 160-218 and 743-854, vaccine-associated CD4 TCRs also spanned spike.

Clones were read by immunoSEQ multiplex PCR, and TCRdb kept only the in-frame ones, dropping some. Counted here are over 110,000 clones, roughly 93% occurring once; the ten biggest clones make up about a tenth. Trimming shortened V by 9 bases and J by 3 bases, and 17 bases separated the two germline ends. Per germline, CDR1 LNHDA and CDR2 SQIVND (reference sequence). This CDR3 has 14 residues. With regard to this clone: The antigen is not known.

This sequence originates from an adult who received the AZD1222 COVID-19 vaccine. The specimen comprised peripheral blood, sampled 28 days after the second AZD1222 dose. This rearrangement joins TRBV19 to TRBJ1-1, with a weak D call TRBD1 (5 bases). Written as DNA, the CDR3 is TGTGCCAGCCGACCCGGACCGGGACACACTGAAGCTTTCTTT. Its translation is CASRPGPGHTEAFF.